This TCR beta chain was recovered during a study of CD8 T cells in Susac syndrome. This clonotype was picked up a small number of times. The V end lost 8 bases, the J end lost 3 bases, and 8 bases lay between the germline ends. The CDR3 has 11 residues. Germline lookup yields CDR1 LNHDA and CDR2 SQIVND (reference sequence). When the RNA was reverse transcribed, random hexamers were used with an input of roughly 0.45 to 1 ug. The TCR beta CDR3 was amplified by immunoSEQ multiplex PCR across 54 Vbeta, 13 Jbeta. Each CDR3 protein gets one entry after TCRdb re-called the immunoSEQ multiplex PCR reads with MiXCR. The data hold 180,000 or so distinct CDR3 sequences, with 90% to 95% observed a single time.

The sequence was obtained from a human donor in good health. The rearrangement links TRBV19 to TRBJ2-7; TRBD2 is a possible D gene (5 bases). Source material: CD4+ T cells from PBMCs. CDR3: CASGGSYEQYF. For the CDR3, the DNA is TGTGCCAGTGGAGGAAGCTACGAGCAGTACTTC.